This T cell receptor beta chain was identified during a study of beta chain features in type 1 diabetes. About the research overall: No age, gender or cell yield differences were seen between patients and healthy donors. General study findings and limits: Insertion counts at VDJ junctions were lower in type 1 diabetes patients, who also showed more deletions there. The influence of HLA type on TCRB rearrangement stayed undetermined. Because the template was cDNA, high-expressing cells might be over-represented.

As concerns this clone: Antigen specificity is unknown.

Trimming took off 5 bases at V and 4 bases at J, with 17 bases between the two ends. CDR3 length equals 15 residues. Germline values: CDR1 MDHEN, CDR2 SYDVKM. The entirety of the isolated RNA underwent reverse transcription, so expressed TCRB transcripts were sequenced. The method was immunoSEQ multiplex PCR; TCRdb's version includes in-frame clones alone and lacks a portion of them. Found here are around 300,000 clones, around 7.3% of them singletons; the top ten hold 1%. Material: central memory CD4+ T cells from blood. The chain has TRBV28 and TRBJ1-2; no clear D gene. The TCR comes from a woman under 30 in good health. The CDR3 region is CASSTSGLRGYGYTF. The CDR3 bases are TGTGCCAGCAGTACATCAGGATTGCGGGGCTATGGCTACACCTTC.